This is a list of T cell receptor beta chains from one sample in a study of cytomegalovirus exposure and HLA in healthy donors. This table comes from immunoSEQ multiplex PCR, and its TCRdb copy is limited to in-frame clones, with some not included. The sample records more than 110,000 clones, about four fifths being singletons. The material sequenced was PBMCs. All receptors come from a man aged 35-49 years in good health and CMV-seropositive. CDR3s include the opening cysteine and the closing phenylalanine or tryptophan. D genes are given only for firm matches. Clone sizes are given selectively: once, few, many, or a class where the clone is expanded.

d_call: TRBD2
j_call: TRBJ2-3
clone_size: NA
v_call: TRBV9
cdr3_nt: TGTGCCAGCAGCCCATTAGCGGGAGCGAGCACAGATACGCAGTATTTT
cdr3_aa: CASSPLAGASTDTQYF

d_call: NA
j_call: TRBJ2-1
clone_size: NA
v_call: TRBV7-9
cdr3_nt: TGTGTACAGGGAAGGGGAAATGAGCAGTTCTTC
cdr3_aa: CVQGRGNEQFF

d_call: NA
j_call: TRBJ1-5
clone_size: few
v_call: TRBV5-4
cdr3_nt: TGTGCCAGCAGCCGAGACAGGAATCAGCCCCAGCATTTT
cdr3_aa: CASSRDRNQPQHF

d_call: NA
j_call: TRBJ2-3
clone_size: NA
v_call: TRBV19
cdr3_nt: TGTGCCAGTAGCCTCTCCCTGCGTTCGGGGAGGACAGATACGCAGTATTTT
cdr3_aa: CASSLSLRSGRTDTQYF

d_call: NA
j_call: TRBJ2-5
clone_size: NA
v_call: TRBV6-5
cdr3_nt: TGTGCCAGCAGCAGGTTTAGAGAGACCCAGTACTTC
cdr3_aa: CASSRFRETQYF

d_call: TRBD2
j_call: TRBJ2-7
clone_size: NA
v_call: TRBV19
cdr3_nt: TGTGCCAGTAGCGTCGGACTAGCGGGAGAAGGGCAGCAGTACTTC
cdr3_aa: CASSVGLAGEGQQYF

d_call: NA
j_call: TRBJ1-2
clone_size: NA
v_call: TRBV19
cdr3_nt: TGTGCCAGTAGTATCGGACGGACAGCTAACTATGGCTACACCTTC
cdr3_aa: CASSIGRTANYGYTF

d_call: NA
j_call: TRBJ1-1
clone_size: once
v_call: TRBV5-1
cdr3_nt: TGCGCCAGCACCCAGGGTTGGGAAACTGAAGCTTTCTTT
cdr3_aa: CASTQGWETEAFF

d_call: TRBD2
j_call: TRBJ2-5
clone_size: NA
v_call: TRBV7-2
cdr3_nt: TGTGCCAGCAGCCCGCCCGGGACTAGCGGGGGGAAGACCCAGTACTTC
cdr3_aa: CASSPPGTSGGKTQYF

d_call: NA
j_call: TRBJ1-5
clone_size: few
v_call: TRBV7-9
cdr3_nt: TGTGCCAGCAGTATACAGGGCAATCAGCCCCAGCATTTT
cdr3_aa: CASSIQGNQPQHF

d_call: TRBD1
j_call: TRBJ1-6
clone_size: NA
v_call: TRBV5-1
cdr3_nt: TGCGCCAGCAGCCTTGGAGGTTTGCGGACAGGGGGCAATGTACCCCTCCACTTT
cdr3_aa: CASSLGGLRTGGNVPLHF

d_call: NA
j_call: TRBJ1-5
clone_size: once
v_call: TRBV19
cdr3_nt: TGTGCCAGTAGTATGGTTGGAGGCAATCAGCCCCAGCATTTT
cdr3_aa: CASSMVGGNQPQHF

d_call: NA
j_call: TRBJ1-1
clone_size: few
v_call: TRBV29-1
cdr3_nt: TGCAGCGTTGAAGTACAGACGAACACTGAAGCTTTCTTT
cdr3_aa: CSVEVQTNTEAFF

d_call: TRBD1
j_call: TRBJ1-1
clone_size: NA
v_call: TRBV6-5
cdr3_nt: TGTGCCAGCAGACCTACAGGGGTATGGACTGAAGCTTTCTTT
cdr3_aa: CASRPTGVWTEAFF

d_call: NA
j_call: TRBJ2-1
clone_size: NA
v_call: TRBV5-1
cdr3_nt: TGCGCCACCGAAAGGGTAGGGGCCTACAATGAGCAGTTCTTC
cdr3_aa: CATERVGAYNEQFF

d_call: NA
j_call: TRBJ2-1
clone_size: NA
v_call: TRBV27
cdr3_nt: TGTGCCAGCAGTTTACGGGACAACCACAATGAGCAGTTCTTC
cdr3_aa: CASSLRDNHNEQFF

d_call: TRBD1
j_call: TRBJ2-2
clone_size: NA
v_call: TRBV5-1
cdr3_nt: TGCGCCAGCAGCTTAGGAGACAGGGGGACCGGGGAGCTGTTTTTT
cdr3_aa: CASSLGDRGTGELFF

d_call: NA
j_call: TRBJ2-1
clone_size: NA
v_call: TRBV5-1
cdr3_nt: TGCGCCAGCAGCCGCACAGGGTCTGTACGGGCGGATGAGCAGTTCTTC
cdr3_aa: CASSRTGSVRADEQFF

d_call: TRBD1
j_call: TRBJ1-5
clone_size: NA
v_call: TRBV29-1
cdr3_nt: TGCAGCGTCATTGACAGGGTATCCGCTAATCAGCCCCAGCATTTT
cdr3_aa: CSVIDRVSANQPQHF

d_call: NA
j_call: TRBJ2-2
clone_size: NA
v_call: TRBV9
cdr3_nt: TGTGCCAGCAGCGTTCCTAGGACTCCGTCCACCGGGGAGCTGTTTTTT
cdr3_aa: CASSVPRTPSTGELFF

d_call: NA
j_call: TRBJ1-4
clone_size: NA
v_call: TRBV7-9
cdr3_nt: TGTTCCAGCAGCCCACCGACAGAAAAACTGTTTTTT
cdr3_aa: CSSSPPTEKLFF

d_call: NA
j_call: TRBJ1-2
clone_size: NA
v_call: TRBV16
cdr3_nt: TGTGCCAGCAGCCCCTGGACACCCGGCTATGGCTACACCTTC
cdr3_aa: CASSPWTPGYGYTF

d_call: TRBD1
j_call: TRBJ1-2
clone_size: NA
v_call: TRBV4-3
cdr3_nt: TGCGCCAGCAGCCTCGGACAGGGGGCTGTTTCCGATGGCTACACCTTC
cdr3_aa: CASSLGQGAVSDGYTF

d_call: TRBD1
j_call: TRBJ1-6
clone_size: NA
v_call: TRBV27
cdr3_nt: TGTGCCAGCTGTTCAGGGGGGTCACCCCTCCACTTT
cdr3_aa: CASCSGGSPLHF

d_call: NA
j_call: TRBJ1-3
clone_size: once
v_call: TRBV9
cdr3_nt: TGTGCCAGCAGCGCGGGGGTTACTTCTGGAAACACCATATATTTT
cdr3_aa: CASSAGVTSGNTIYF

d_call: NA
j_call: TRBJ2-7
clone_size: NA
v_call: TRBV30
cdr3_nt: TGTGCCTGGAGCCAGACAGTCTACGAGCAGTACTTC
cdr3_aa: CAWSQTVYEQYF

d_call: NA
j_call: TRBJ2-7
clone_size: NA
v_call: TRBV27
cdr3_nt: TGTGCCAGCAGTTTACAGGGATCCTACGAGCAGTACTTC
cdr3_aa: CASSLQGSYEQYF

d_call: TRBD2
j_call: TRBJ2-2
clone_size: NA
v_call: TRBV5-1
cdr3_nt: TGCGCCAGCAGCTTCCCTGTAGCGGGAGGTTTGGGGGAGCTGTTTTTT
cdr3_aa: CASSFPVAGGLGELFF

d_call: NA
j_call: TRBJ2-7
clone_size: NA
v_call: TRBV6-5
cdr3_nt: TGTGCCAGCCAGACAACCTACGAGCAGTACTTC
cdr3_aa: CASQTTYEQYF

d_call: NA
j_call: TRBJ2-1
clone_size: NA
v_call: TRBV30
cdr3_nt: TGTGCCTGGAGGGACAACCTCTTCCTGAGCGAGTCCTACAATGAGCAGTTCTTC
cdr3_aa: CAWRDNLFLSESYNEQFF

d_call: NA
j_call: TRBJ1-2
clone_size: NA
v_call: TRBV6-5
cdr3_nt: TGTGCCAGCAGTTGGGACACCGAGGGGAACTATGGCTACACCTTC
cdr3_aa: CASSWDTEGNYGYTF

d_call: TRBD1
j_call: TRBJ2-1
clone_size: NA
v_call: TRBV27
cdr3_nt: TGTGCCAGCAGTCCCGGGGACAGCAGGCGTTACAATGAGCAGTTCTTC
cdr3_aa: CASSPGDSRRYNEQFF

d_call: TRBD1
j_call: TRBJ2-1
clone_size: NA
v_call: TRBV5-1
cdr3_nt: TGCGCCAGCAGCTTGGGGACGGGACAGGGGGTTAATGAGCAGTTCTTC
cdr3_aa: CASSLGTGQGVNEQFF

d_call: TRBD1
j_call: TRBJ1-2
clone_size: few
v_call: TRBV29-1
cdr3_nt: TGCAGCGTTGAGGAGAGACAGGGGTATGGCTACACCTTC
cdr3_aa: CSVEERQGYGYTF

d_call: TRBD1
j_call: TRBJ1-2
clone_size: NA
v_call: TRBV10-3
cdr3_nt: TGTGCCATCACAAGGGAGGACAGGGCCGACTATGGCTACACCTTC
cdr3_aa: CAITREDRADYGYTF

d_call: TRBD1
j_call: TRBJ2-1
clone_size: NA
v_call: TRBV27
cdr3_nt: TGTGCCAGTACCGGGACAGGCCCTCAGAATGAGCAGTTCTTC
cdr3_aa: CASTGTGPQNEQFF

d_call: NA
j_call: TRBJ1-2
clone_size: NA
v_call: TRBV19
cdr3_nt: TGTGCCAGTAGTATAGATCATCGGTCCATTAACTATGGCTACACCTTC
cdr3_aa: CASSIDHRSINYGYTF

d_call: NA
j_call: TRBJ2-7
clone_size: once
v_call: TRBV4-1
cdr3_nt: TGCGCCAGCAGCCAACCAGCCCAGGGGCGGGAGCAGTACTTC
cdr3_aa: CASSQPAQGREQYF

d_call: TRBD2
j_call: TRBJ2-1
clone_size: NA
v_call: TRBV7-2
cdr3_nt: TGTGCCAGCAGTTTAGCGGGAGGGCCGAGGCATGAGCAGTTCTTC
cdr3_aa: CASSLAGGPRHEQFF

d_call: NA
j_call: TRBJ1-1
clone_size: NA
v_call: TRBV27
cdr3_nt: TGTGCCAGCAGTGCAGGGCCGCGGACTGAAGCTTTCTTT
cdr3_aa: CASSAGPRTEAFF

d_call: NA
j_call: TRBJ2-5
clone_size: NA
v_call: TRBV7-8
cdr3_nt: TGTGCCAGCAGCCTACAGGGAGGGCACCAAGAGACCCAGTACTTC
cdr3_aa: CASSLQGGHQETQYF

d_call: TRBD2
j_call: TRBJ2-7
clone_size: NA
v_call: TRBV9
cdr3_nt: TGTGCCAGCAGCGTAGCACTAGCGGGATCTGTCTACGAGCAGTACTTC
cdr3_aa: CASSVALAGSVYEQYF

d_call: NA
j_call: TRBJ1-2
clone_size: NA
v_call: TRBV28
cdr3_nt: TGTGCCAGCAGTTTGCAGGGCTATGGCTACACCTTC
cdr3_aa: CASSLQGYGYTF

d_call: TRBD1
j_call: TRBJ2-7
clone_size: NA
v_call: TRBV4-3
cdr3_nt: TGCGCCAGCAGCCACGGACAGGGGGCCTACGAGCAGTACTTC
cdr3_aa: CASSHGQGAYEQYF

d_call: TRBD1
j_call: TRBJ2-5
clone_size: NA
v_call: TRBV5-1
cdr3_nt: TGCGCCAGCAGCCGGGGACAGCAAGAGACCCAGTACTTC
cdr3_aa: CASSRGQQETQYF

d_call: TRBD1
j_call: TRBJ2-5
clone_size: NA
v_call: TRBV2
cdr3_nt: TGTGCCAGCAGGGCAGGGACAGTCCAAGAGACCCAGTACTTC
cdr3_aa: CASRAGTVQETQYF